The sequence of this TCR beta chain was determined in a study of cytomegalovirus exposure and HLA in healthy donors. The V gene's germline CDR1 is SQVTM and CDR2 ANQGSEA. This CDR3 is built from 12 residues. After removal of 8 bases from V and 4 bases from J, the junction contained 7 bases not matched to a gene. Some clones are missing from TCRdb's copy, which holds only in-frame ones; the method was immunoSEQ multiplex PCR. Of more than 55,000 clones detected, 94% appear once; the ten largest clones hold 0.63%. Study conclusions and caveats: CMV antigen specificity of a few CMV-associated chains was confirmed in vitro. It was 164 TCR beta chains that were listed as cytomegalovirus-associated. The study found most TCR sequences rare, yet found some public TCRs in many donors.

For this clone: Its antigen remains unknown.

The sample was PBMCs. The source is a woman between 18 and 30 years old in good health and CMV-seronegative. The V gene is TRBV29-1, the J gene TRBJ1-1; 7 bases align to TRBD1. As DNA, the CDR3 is TGCAGCCATGACAGGGCGGCCACTGAAGCTTTCTTT. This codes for CSHDRAATEAFF.